This note documents a single TCR beta chain sequence. Its antigen remains unidentified. This sample stems from a study of cytomegalovirus exposure and HLA in healthy donors. Study-level results: A later analysis found that most CMV-associated TCR beta chains appeared HLA-restricted. Clonal expansion, a later analysis showed, was greater in HLA-associated TCR beta chains than in equally common others. Highly shared sequence variants in one cluster were likely a sequencing artifact.

The CDR3 sequence is 13 residues long. CDR1 SGHRS and CDR2 YFSETQ come from the germline V gene. The germline V and J ends were trimmed by 3 bases and 4 bases, with 8 bases remaining between them. The donors, nominally healthy at sampling, likely had unrecorded immune exposures. With 60 Vbeta and 13 Jbeta primers, the PCR was carried out. The protocol was immunoSEQ multiplex PCR, while the TCRdb copy is restricted to in-frame clones and leaves out a portion. The profile shows hundreds of thousands of clones, about 88% of them singletons. Sequenced material: PBMCs. The chain carries TRBV5-1 and TRBJ1-5, with D uncertain. This TCR derives from a girl aged 2 to 10 in good health and CMV-seronegative. CDR3 region: CASSSDGNQPQHF. In DNA form, the CDR3 reads TGCGCCAGCAGCTCCGACGGGAATCAGCCCCAGCATTTT.